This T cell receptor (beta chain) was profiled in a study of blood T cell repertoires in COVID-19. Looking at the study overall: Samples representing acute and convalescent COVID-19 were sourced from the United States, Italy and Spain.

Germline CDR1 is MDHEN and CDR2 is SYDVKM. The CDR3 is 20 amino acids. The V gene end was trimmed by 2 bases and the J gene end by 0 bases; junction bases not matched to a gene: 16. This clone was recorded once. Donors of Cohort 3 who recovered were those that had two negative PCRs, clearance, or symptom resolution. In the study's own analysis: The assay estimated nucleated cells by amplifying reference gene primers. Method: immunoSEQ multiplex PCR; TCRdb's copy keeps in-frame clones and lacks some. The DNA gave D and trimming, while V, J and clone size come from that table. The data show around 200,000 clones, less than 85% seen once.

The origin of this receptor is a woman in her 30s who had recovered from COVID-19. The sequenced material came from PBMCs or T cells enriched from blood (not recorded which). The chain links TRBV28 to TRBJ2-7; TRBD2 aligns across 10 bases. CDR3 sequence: CASSLKRGLAARLASYEQYF. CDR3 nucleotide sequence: TGTGCCAGCAGTTTAAAAAGAGGACTAGCGGCCCGATTAGCCTCCTACGAGCAGTACTTC.